This T cell receptor (beta chain) was found in a study of T cell responses to AZD1222 COVID-19 vaccine. Method: immunoSEQ multiplex PCR; TCRdb's copy keeps in-frame clones and lacks some. The data show roughly 100,000 clones, 75% to 95% seen once. The trim removed 4 bases at V and 6 bases at J, leaving 5 bases unmatched. The germline V gene encodes CDR1 SNHLY and CDR2 FYNNEI. The CDR3 contains 13 residues. This TCR was sampled from an adult in good health. Sample: peripheral blood, taken on day 0 of AZD1222 vaccination. The rearrangement joins TRBV2 to TRBJ1-2; TRBD1 aligns across 7 bases. The CDR3 nucleotides read TGTGCCAGCAGTGGGACAGGAAATAATGGCTACACCTTC. Amino acids: CASSGTGNNGYTF.